These 5 T cell receptor beta chains share one sample of origin, sequenced in a study of blood T cell repertoires in COVID-19. Clones were read by immunoSEQ multiplex PCR, and TCRdb kept only the in-frame ones, dropping some. The table shows fewer than 300,000 clones, with approximately 87% occurring only once. Sample: peripheral blood. All receptors come from a woman in her 30s with COVID-19, enrolled during active disease.

V usage is TRBV7-2 and J usage is TRBJ2-1; no clear D. The germline V and J ends were trimmed by 3 bases and 4 bases, with 10 bases remaining between them. This CDR3 has 14 amino acids. The germline V gene encodes CDR1 SGHTA and CDR2 FQGNSA. CDR3 nucleotides: TGTGCCAGCAGCTTCCTGGCAGAATACAATGAGCAGTTCTTC. Amino acid sequence: CASSFLAEYNEQFF.

The CDR3 DNA reads as TGTGCCAGCAGTTTGGGGCGGACGGAGCAGTACTTC. Translation: CASSLGRTEQYF. The chain is built from TRBV28 and TRBJ2-7; tentatively, D is TRBD1 (5 bases). Between the trimmed V and J ends, which lost 3 bases and 7 bases, there was a span of 10 bases. CDR1 is MDHEN, CDR2 SYDVKM, per germline. The CDR3 has 12 amino acids.

The chain combines TRBV4-1 with TRBJ2-2; weak D call: TRBD2 (6 bases). The ends were cut back, 3 bases at V and 7 bases at J, with 21 bases in the middle. Germline CDR1 and CDR2: MGHRA and YSYEKL. The CDR3 runs 17 residues. The CDR3 region is CASSQSFPGLQGGELFF. In DNA form, the CDR3 reads TGCGCCAGCAGCCAGAGCTTCCCGGGACTTCAGGGCGGGGAGCTGTTTTTT.

V gene TRBV2 combines with J gene TRBJ1-2, with D perhaps TRBD1 (6 bases). The CDR3 has 19 amino acids. V gave up 5 bases and J gave up 2 bases, with 27 bases separating them. Germline V gene sequence: CDR1 SNHLY, CDR2 FYNNEI. CDR3 sequence: CASSPLLGPFTGSNYGYTF. In DNA form, the CDR3 reads TGTGCCAGCAGTCCTCTCCTGGGGCCATTTACAGGGTCCAACTATGGCTACACCTTC.

The chain couples TRBV3-1 (or the pseudogene TRBV3-2) to TRBJ1-1, with no clear D. The CDR3 is made up of 14 amino acids. Per germline, CDR1 LGHDT and CDR2 YNNKEL (reference sequence). V was cut by 3 bases and J by 0 bases, with 8 bases left in between. CDR3 sequence: CASSQWSVNTEAFF. In nucleotides, the CDR3 is TGTGCCAGCAGCCAGTGGTCGGTGAACACTGAAGCTTTCTTT.